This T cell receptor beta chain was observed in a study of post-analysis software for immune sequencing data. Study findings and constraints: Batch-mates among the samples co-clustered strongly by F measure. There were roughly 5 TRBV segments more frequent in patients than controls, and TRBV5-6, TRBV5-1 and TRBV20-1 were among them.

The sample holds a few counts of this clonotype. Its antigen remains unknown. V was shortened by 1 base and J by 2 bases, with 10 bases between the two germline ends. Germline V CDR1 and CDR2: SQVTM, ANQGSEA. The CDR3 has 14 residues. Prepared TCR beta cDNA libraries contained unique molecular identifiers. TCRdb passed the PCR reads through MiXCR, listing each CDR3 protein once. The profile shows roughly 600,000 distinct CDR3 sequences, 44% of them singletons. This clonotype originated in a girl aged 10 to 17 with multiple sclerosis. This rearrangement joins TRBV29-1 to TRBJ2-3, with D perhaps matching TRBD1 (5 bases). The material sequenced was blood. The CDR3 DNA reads TGCAGCGTTGAAGGGGGCCTGACCACAGATACGCAGTATTTT. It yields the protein CSVEGGLTTDTQYF.